The next 22 T cell receptor beta chains were all read from a single sample in a study of blood T cell repertoires in COVID-19. TCRdb's table, derived via immunoSEQ multiplex PCR, lists solely in-frame clones and lacks some. Of over 150,000 clones listed, 79% are singletons. Input material: PBMCs or T cells enriched from blood (not recorded which). The receptor set was obtained from a woman between 65 and 79 years old in a cohort exposed to, infected with or recovered from COVID-19 (not recorded which).

This sequence joins TRBV28 and TRBJ1-6; 8 nucleotides align to TRBD1. V shed 6 bases, J shed 5 bases, and the junction held 9 bases outside the gene matches. The length of the CDR3 is 16 residues. Germline V gives CDR1 MDHEN, CDR2 SYDVKM. The CDR3 DNA reads TGTGCCAGCAGAACCGGGACAGGAAAAAATAATTCACCCCTCCACTTT. It yields the protein CASRTGTGKNNSPLHF.

V and J are TRBV9 and TRBJ2-1; 7 bases align to TRBD2. The CDR3 is 16 amino acids. The V and J ends lost 0 bases and 2 bases, in that order; junction bases with no gene match: 5. Germline CDR1 and CDR2: SGDLS and YYNGEE. Here the CDR3 reads CASSVGAGVAYNEQFF. CDR3 coding DNA: TGTGCCAGCAGCGTAGGGGCGGGAGTGGCCTACAATGAGCAGTTCTTC.

The gene calls are TRBV9 and TRBJ2-1, with 9 positions matching TRBD2. This CDR3 region has 16 residues. J was trimmed by 4 bases and V by 0 bases; bases with no gene match: 5. From germline, CDR1 is SGDLS and CDR2 YYNGEE. The CDR3 region has the DNA TGTGCCAGCAGCGTAGGGGGACTAGCCAAGTACAATGAGCAGTTCTTC. Protein product: CASSVGGLAKYNEQFF.

The CDR3 sequence: CASRSRLAGYYEQYF. The CDR3 DNA is TGTGCCAGCAGATCTAGACTAGCGGGATATTACGAGCAGTACTTC. This chain uses TRBV2 with TRBJ2-7; 11 bases align to TRBD2. In germline, CDR1 is SNHLY, CDR2 FYNNEI. There are 15 residues in the CDR3. Trimming took 6 bases from V and 4 from J; bases not matched to a gene: 8.

CDR3 sequence (DNA): TGCGCCAGCACCCACCCAGACAGGGGCTACGAGCAGTACTTC. This encodes CASTHPDRGYEQYF. The chain is built from TRBV5-1 and TRBJ2-7; 8 bases are a match to TRBD1. The CDR3 loop spans 14 amino acids. The V segment lost 6 bases and the J segment 3 bases; nucleotides outside the gene matches: 8. Per the germline V gene, CDR1 is SGHRS and CDR2 is YFSETQ.

The chain combines TRBV7-9 with TRBJ1-6; D uncertain. This CDR3 is built from 15 residues. Germline V gives CDR1 SEHNR, CDR2 FQNEAQ (reference sequence). V was cut by 5 bases and J by 0 bases, with 8 bases left in between. The CDR3 loop is CASSSRGSYNSPLHF. As DNA, the CDR3 is TGTGCCAGCAGCAGCCGGGGCTCCTATAATTCACCCCTCCACTTT.

The chain combines TRBV5-1 with TRBJ1-2; 7 nucleotides line up with TRBD1. This CDR3 region has 13 residues. Germline V gene lookup returns CDR1 SGHRS and CDR2 YFSETQ. V lost 7 bases and J lost 2; bases outside the gene matches: 5. CDR3 in amino acids: CASGSGQNYGYTF. DNA of the CDR3: TGCGCCAGCGGCTCGGGACAGAACTATGGCTACACCTTC.

The V gene is TRBV18, the J gene TRBJ1-5; tentative D call: TRBD1 (6 bases). CDR1 is KGHSH and CDR2 is LQKENI in the germline V gene. The CDR3 runs to 16 residues. V gave up 6 bases and J gave up 3 bases, with 18 bases separating them. The CDR3 protein is CASSLQGYGLNQPQHF. The CDR3 bases are TGTGCCAGCTCCCTACAGGGATATGGTCTCAATCAGCCCCAGCATTTT.

The J gene is TRBJ2-5, the V gene TRBV20-1; D gene ambiguous. CDR1 and CDR2 from the germline V gene are DFQATT and SNEGSKA (reference sequence). The CDR3 contains 10 residues. V was trimmed by 5 bases and J by 4 bases, leaving 5 bases between them. Here the CDR3 reads CSADRETQYF. In nucleotides, the CDR3 is TGCAGTGCTGATAGAGAGACCCAGTACTTC.

V is TRBV20-1 and J is TRBJ2-1; weak D call: TRBD2 (5 bases). The CDR3 is made up of 16 amino acids. Germline CDR1 and CDR2: DFQATT and SNEGSKA (reference sequence). V lost 3 bases and J 0 bases, leaving 15 bases between the germline ends. The CDR3 region has the DNA TGCAGTGCTAGTACCCTCCGCGGGTCCTCCTACAATGAGCAGTTCTTC. Translating gives CSASTLRGSSYNEQFF.

This chain uses TRBV7-6 with TRBJ2-3, with a possible D match to TRBD2 (6 bases). The V and J ends lost 4 bases and 2 bases respectively, with 16 bases between them. Per the germline V gene, CDR1 is SGHVS and CDR2 is FNYEAQ. The CDR3 covers 16 residues. Here the CDR3 reads CASSSPRLAVTDTQYF. Written as DNA, the CDR3 is TGTGCCAGCAGCTCCCCCCGGTTAGCGGTCACAGATACGCAGTATTTT.

This clone was detected a few times. The V call is TRBV28, the J call TRBJ1-5, with a weak D call TRBD1 (5 bases). V lost 4 bases to trimming and J lost 3 bases, with 7 bases between them. CDR3 length: 13 amino acids. CDR1 and CDR2 (germline): MDHEN, SYDVKM. CDR3 region: CASSSGDNQPQHF. DNA of the CDR3: TGTGCCAGCAGTTCGGGGGACAATCAGCCCCAGCATTTT. The variable domain in full, with the rest retrieved from reference TRBV28 and TRBJ1-5, is DVKVTQSSRYLVKRTGEKVFLECVQDMDHENMFWYRQDPGLGLRLIYFSYDVKMKEKGDIPEGYSVSREKKERFSLILESASTNQTSMYLCASSSGDNQPQHFGDGTRLSIL.

A few counts support this clone. CDR3 sequence (DNA): TGCAGCGTTGAGTCTCCTGGGCTTAAAAACATTCAGTACTTC. It translates to CSVESPGLKNIQYF. The chain uses TRBV29-1 and TRBJ2-4, with D unresolved. The CDR3 is 14 residues long. The V end was cut by 3 bases, the J end by 4 bases, with 13 bases between. Per germline, CDR1 SQVTM and CDR2 ANQGSEA.

J is TRBJ1-2 and V is TRBV4-1, with D perhaps matching TRBD1 (6 bases). Between the trimmed V and J ends, which lost 3 bases and 8 bases, there was a span of 16 bases. The CDR3 extends over 14 amino acids. Germline CDR1 and CDR2: MGHRA and YSYEKL. This CDR3 reads CASSQVTGPGGYTF. The CDR3 DNA follows: TGCGCCAGCAGCCAGGTTACAGGGCCGGGAGGCTACACCTTC.

This rearrangement joins TRBV9 to TRBJ2-7; TRBD1 matches 9 bases. Trimming at V came to 0 bases and at J to 4 bases, leaving 5 bases not matched to a gene. This CDR3 region has 15 residues. Germline V gives CDR1 SGDLS, CDR2 YYNGEE. The CDR3 loop reads CASSVDGGQGYEQYF. CDR3 nucleotides: TGTGCCAGCAGCGTAGATGGGGGACAGGGTTACGAGCAGTACTTC.

The gene calls are TRBV19 and TRBJ1-1, with D unresolved. CDR1 and CDR2 (germline): LNHDA, SQIVND (reference sequence). The germline V and J ends were trimmed by 3 bases and 3 bases, with 8 bases remaining between them. There are 13 residues in the CDR3. In DNA form, the CDR3 reads TGTGCCAGTAGTATGATCCGGGACACTGAAGCTTTCTTT. It yields the protein CASSMIRDTEAFF.

V and J are TRBV6-2 or TRBV6-3 and TRBJ2-1; no reliable D call. The CDR3 contains 13 residues. The germline V and J ends were trimmed by 7 bases and 0 bases, with 7 bases remaining between them. CDR1 is MNHEY and CDR2 is SVGEGT in the germline V gene. CDR3 coding DNA: TGTGCCAGCAACCCGAGCTCCTACAATGAGCAGTTCTTC. Its protein product is CASNPSSYNEQFF.

The chain recombines TRBV7-2 with TRBJ2-5; 10 bases are shared with TRBD1. Germline CDR1 and CDR2: SGHTA and FQGNSA. V lost 5 bases, J lost 5 bases, and 8 bases stayed unmatched. There are 15 residues in the CDR3. As DNA, the CDR3 is TGTGCCAGCAGCCCTTTGACAGGGGGCGAGGAGACCCAGTACTTC. Translating gives CASSPLTGGEETQYF. The full variable domain, rest sourced from reference TRBV7-2 and TRBJ2-5, is GAGVSQSPSNKVTEKGKDVELRCDPISGHTALYWYRQSLGQGLEFLIYFQGNSAPDKSGLPSDRFSAERTGGSVSTLTIQRTQQEDSAVYLCASSPLTGGEETQYFGPGTRLLVL.

The gene calls are TRBV28 and TRBJ2-7; D not certain. Germline values: CDR1 MDHEN, CDR2 SYDVKM. Trimming left V 8 bases short and J 9 bases short, with 14 bases between. This CDR3 has 11 amino acids. The CDR3 region has the DNA TGTGCCAGCTCCATAGCCGGCGGGCAGTACTTC. Its translation is CASSIAGGQYF.

The chain recombines TRBV6-5 with TRBJ1-3; D possibly corresponds to TRBD1 (6 bases). The CDR3 is 15 amino acids. Trimming stripped 0 bases from V and 3 bases from J, with 9 bases between. Germline V lookup: CDR1 MNHEY, CDR2 SVGAGI. The CDR3 loop reads CASSYSGGLGNTIYF. The CDR3 bases are TGTGCCAGCAGTTACTCGGGGGGGCTTGGAAACACCATATATTTT.

The V gene is TRBV7-2, the J gene TRBJ2-5, with a tentative D call TRBD2 (6 bases). V lost 3 bases, J lost 5 bases, and 10 bases lay in between. Germline V lookup: CDR1 SGHTA, CDR2 FQGNSA. This CDR3 has 13 residues. The CDR3 nucleotides read TGTGCCAGCAGCTTCGGGGGAACGGAGACCCAGTACTTC. Encoded protein: CASSFGGTETQYF.

The sample holds a few counts of this clone. The chain uses TRBV27 and TRBJ2-7; 10 bases fit TRBD1. The V gene's germline CDR1 is MNHEY and CDR2 SMNVEV (reference sequence). The CDR3 extends over 14 amino acids. V lost 8 bases, J lost 7 bases, and 11 bases stayed unmatched. The DNA for the CDR3 is TGTGCCAGCCGGACCGGGACAGGGGCTTTTGAGCAGTACTTC. Translating it yields CASRTGTGAFEQYF.